A single sample gave rise to the 29 T cell receptor beta chains below, sequenced in a study of Tregs in tolerant kidney transplant recipients. Profiled with immunoSEQ multiplex PCR; TCRdb holds only in-frame clones, not every one. The sample holds over 55,000 clones, around 88% seen once. Sequenced sample: CD4+ T cells from blood. The receptors stem from a human donor in good health.

The rearrangement joins TRBV20-1 to TRBJ1-2; 7 positions match TRBD1. Unmatched junction bases numbered 8, after V lost 6 bases and J lost 10 bases. The V gene's germline CDR1 is DFQATT and CDR2 SNEGSKA (reference sequence). The CDR3 consists of 11 residues. CDR3 bases: TGCAGTGCACCAGGACAGGCCCACTACACCTTC. Its translation is CSAPGQAHYTF.

This chain connects TRBV20-1 to TRBJ2-3; D is uncertain. There are 11 residues in the CDR3. Trimming took 6 bases from V and 10 from J, leaving 14 bases between them. Germline CDR1 and CDR2: DFQATT and SNEGSKA (reference sequence). The CDR3, as DNA: TGCAGTGCAGGCCGGCCAGAAGCGCAGTATTTT. This sequence encodes CSAGRPEAQYF.

This rearrangement joins TRBV29-1 to TRBJ1-2; possible D gene TRBD1, 6 bases. Germline values: CDR1 SQVTM, CDR2 ANQGSEA. Trimming removed 6 bases from V and 3 bases from J, with 20 bases in between. This CDR3 comprises 15 residues. CDR3 protein: CSVLLAQQGYYGYTF. The CDR3 DNA reads TGCAGCGTCCTACTCGCGCAACAGGGATACTATGGCTACACCTTC.

J is TRBJ2-3 and V is TRBV4-1, with 9 bases aligning to TRBD1. The germline gives CDR1 MGHRA, CDR2 YSYEKL. V lost 1 base, J lost 2 bases, and 4 bases stayed unmatched. The CDR3 totals 16 residues. The chain's CDR3 is CASSQVRTGDTDTQYF. The DNA for the CDR3 is TGCGCCAGCAGCCAAGTTAGGACAGGGGACACAGATACGCAGTATTTT.

The J gene is TRBJ2-5, the V gene TRBV29-1; unclear D gene. This CDR3 has 10 amino acids. V lost 6 bases to trimming and J lost 5 bases, with 7 bases between them. Germline CDR1 reads SQVTM; CDR2 reads ANQGSEA. The CDR3: CSVERETQYF. The CDR3 DNA is TGCAGCGTGGAAAGGGAGACCCAGTACTTC.

The gene calls are TRBV5-1 and TRBJ2-1; possibly TRBD2 for D (5 bases). This CDR3 is 16 amino acids long. V was cut by 3 bases and J by 0 bases, with 13 bases left in between. Germline V gene data show CDR1 as SGHRS and CDR2 as YFSETQ. The CDR3 is CASSSRGRSSYNEQFF. In DNA form, the CDR3 reads TGCGCCAGCAGCTCCCGAGGGCGTAGCTCCTACAATGAGCAGTTCTTC.

This sequence joins TRBV19 and TRBJ1-1, with D unresolved. Germline loops: CDR1 LNHDA, CDR2 SQIVND (reference sequence). The CDR3 consists of 14 residues. Trimming took off 6 bases at V and 0 bases at J, with 11 bases between the two ends. The DNA of the CDR3 is TGTGCCAGTAGGACTAGGAACTTGAACACTGAAGCTTTCTTT. Protein sequence: CASRTRNLNTEAFF.

The V gene is TRBV18, the J gene TRBJ2-7; D is possibly TRBD2 (6 bases). Germline lookup yields CDR1 KGHSH and CDR2 LQKENI. CDR3 size: 15 residues. Trimming shortened V by 2 bases and J by 3 bases, and 14 bases separated the two germline ends. CDR3 nucleotides: TGTGCCAGCTCACCAGGAGTGGGGGGAATCTACGAGCAGTACTTC. Its translation: CASSPGVGGIYEQYF.

The genes are TRBV9 and TRBJ2-2; the D is unclear. V was shortened by 6 bases and J by 6 bases, with 18 bases between the two germline ends. CDR3 length equals 15 residues. Germline assignment: CDR1 SGDLS and CDR2 YYNGEE. The CDR3 reads CASTYASVPPGELFF. The CDR3 DNA is TGTGCCAGCACCTACGCTTCGGTACCACCCGGGGAGCTGTTTTTT.

This sequence joins TRBV7-2 and TRBJ1-1; perhaps TRBD1 as D (6 bases). Trimming stripped 5 bases from V and 4 bases from J, with 14 bases between. The CDR3 length is 14 residues. The germline CDR1 and CDR2 sequences are SGHTA and FQGNSA. The CDR3 loop reads CASSPTTGSTEAFF. The CDR3 DNA reads as TGTGCCAGCAGCCCTACAACAGGGAGCACTGAAGCTTTCTTT.

This chain links TRBV20-1 with TRBJ2-7; D gene uncertain. The CDR3 extends over 11 amino acids. CDR1 is DFQATT, CDR2 SNEGSKA, per germline (reference sequence). V lost 5 bases and J lost 4, with 9 bases in between. The CDR3 coding sequence is TGCAGTGCTCTGACGGTTTACGAGCAGTACTTC. This encodes CSALTVYEQYF.

The V gene is TRBV5-4, the J gene TRBJ2-2, with a weak D call TRBD2 (7 bases). V shed 4 bases and J shed 3 bases, with 16 bases lying between them. CDR3 length: 16 residues. Germline V gene lookup returns CDR1 SGHNT and CDR2 YYREEE (reference sequence). The CDR3 DNA reads TGTGCCAGCAGCCACAGAGGGGGGGCGGACACCGGGGAGCTGTTTTTT. Encoded protein: CASSHRGGADTGELFF.

This chain joins TRBV7-6 and TRBJ2-3; TRBD2 matches 10 bases. The germline gives CDR1 SGHVS, CDR2 FNYEAQ. V lost 3 bases to trimming and J lost 3 bases; unmatched junction nucleotides: 3. This CDR3 comprises 15 residues. The CDR3 region has the DNA TGTGCCAGCAGCTTCAGCGGGAGGGCGACAGATACGCAGTATTTT. This translates into CASSFSGRATDTQYF.

This chain joins TRBV11-2 and TRBJ1-2, with D unclear. CDR1 is SGHAT and CDR2 is FQNNGV in the germline V gene. V was cut by 0 bases and J by 5 bases, with 13 bases left in between. This CDR3 has 15 residues. CDR3 region: CASSLDTGGPYGYTF. The CDR3 nucleotides read TGTGCCAGCAGCTTAGATACGGGCGGCCCATATGGCTACACCTTC.

V and J are TRBV5-6 and TRBJ2-7, with 7 bases that match TRBD2. Losses at the gene ends were 4 bases for V and 5 bases for J; bases not matched to a gene: 15. CDR3 length equals 16 residues. Germline V lookup: CDR1 SGHDT, CDR2 YYEEEE. The CDR3 DNA is TGTGCCAGCAGCCTAGAGCCCAACAGCGGGGTTCACGAGCAGTACTTC. Amino acid sequence: CASSLEPNSGVHEQYF.

The V gene is TRBV7-3, the J gene TRBJ1-2; 9 bases are shared with TRBD1. Losses at the gene ends were 4 bases for V and 6 bases for J; bases not matched to a gene: 3. This CDR3 has 13 residues. Germline CDR1 and CDR2: SGHTA and FQGTGA. CDR3 protein: CASSSTGGDGYTF. The CDR3 DNA reads as TGTGCCAGCAGCTCAACAGGGGGCGATGGCTACACCTTC.

The chain links TRBV7-2 to TRBJ2-3; D not resolved. Trimming took off 6 bases at V and 5 bases at J, with 6 bases between the two ends. CDR3 length: 11 residues. CDR1 and CDR2 (germline): SGHTA, FQGNSA. CDR3 loop: CASSFLDTQYF. DNA of the CDR3: TGTGCCAGCAGTTTTCTAGATACGCAGTATTTT.

The chain uses TRBV27 and TRBJ1-5; TRBD1 might be the D (6 bases). Germline V CDR1 and CDR2: MNHEY, SMNVEV (reference sequence). CDR3 length equals 16 residues. V dropped 6 bases and J dropped 4 bases, with 19 bases sitting between them. CDR3 residues: CASRNYDRFWNQPQHF. As DNA, the CDR3 is TGTGCCAGCAGGAATTATGACAGGTTCTGGAATCAGCCCCAGCATTTT.

The gene calls are TRBV5-5 and TRBJ1-5, with unresolved D. The CDR3 is made up of 14 amino acids. Germline assignment: CDR1 SGHKS and CDR2 YYEKEE (reference sequence). V was cut by 0 bases and J by 2 bases, with 6 bases left in between. DNA for the CDR3: TGTGCCAGCAGCTTGGCGAGTGGCAATCAGCCCCAGCATTTT. This encodes CASSLASGNQPQHF.

This chain connects TRBV6-1 to TRBJ2-7; D not certain. Germline CDR1 is MNHNS and CDR2 is SASEGT. CDR3 size: 11 residues. V lost 7 bases and J 4 bases, leaving 8 bases between the germline ends. The CDR3 sequence is CASTLSYEQYF. CDR3 nucleotides: TGTGCCAGCACCCTAAGTTACGAGCAGTACTTC.

As DNA, the CDR3 is TGTGCCAGCAGCTTGAATATCAGGCGGGACACTGAAGCTTTCTTT. It encodes CASSLNIRRDTEAFF. The chain has TRBV5-6 and TRBJ1-1; D is ambiguous. Germline assignment: CDR1 SGHDT and CDR2 YYEEEE. The V and J ends lost 1 base and 3 bases respectively, with 13 bases between them. The CDR3 is made up of 15 amino acids.

As DNA, the CDR3 is TGTGCCAGCAGTTACGCCAGCTATGGCTACACCTTC. This encodes CASSYASYGYTF. The rearrangement links TRBV6-5 to TRBJ1-2; D is undetermined. Germline V gives CDR1 MNHEY, CDR2 SVGAGI. The CDR3 contains 12 residues. The V end was cut by 2 bases, the J end by 4 bases, with 5 bases between.

This chain connects TRBV19 to TRBJ2-5; D is unresolved. Germline V gene data show CDR1 as LNHDA and CDR2 as SQIVND (reference sequence). The CDR3 loop spans 13 amino acids. V was shortened by 0 bases and J by 3 bases, with 5 bases between the two germline ends. This chain's CDR3 is CASSIDLEETQYF. As DNA, the CDR3 is TGTGCCAGTAGTATAGATCTGGAAGAGACCCAGTACTTC.

This clone was found once. The V gene is TRBV4-1, the J gene TRBJ2-7; the D is unclear. V was pared by 2 bases and J by 0 bases, with 14 bases between. Germline-derived CDR1 and CDR2 are MGHRA and YSYEKL. The CDR3 totals 16 residues. CDR3 sequence reads: CASSQPAQESSYEQYF. The CDR3 DNA follows: TGCGCCAGCAGCCAACCAGCCCAAGAGAGCTCCTACGAGCAGTACTTC.

The J gene is TRBJ2-3, the V gene TRBV4-3; maybe TRBD1 (6 bases). Trimming took off 0 bases at V and 1 base at J, with 11 bases between the two ends. CDR1 and CDR2 (germline): LGHNA, YSLEER. The CDR3 length is 16 residues. The CDR3 DNA reads TGCGCCAGCAGCCAAGATTCAGGGGCTGGCACAGATACGCAGTATTTT. Translated, it gives CASSQDSGAGTDTQYF.

The chain is built from TRBV5-4 and TRBJ1-1, with no clear D. Between the trimmed V and J ends, which lost 4 bases and 0 bases, there was a span of 13 bases. Looked up from germline, CDR1 is SGHNT and CDR2 is YYREEE (reference sequence). The CDR3 is 15 amino acids. CDR3 region: CASSPPGILNTEAFF. CDR3 nucleotides: TGTGCCAGCAGCCCCCCCGGGATATTGAACACTGAAGCTTTCTTT.

This clone was seen only once. V usage is TRBV19 and J usage is TRBJ2-3; 14 bases fit TRBD2. The trim removed 8 bases at V and 6 bases at J, leaving 4 bases unmatched. There are 14 residues in the CDR3. Germline V gives CDR1 LNHDA, CDR2 SQIVND (reference sequence). The CDR3 bases are TGTGCCAGTCGGACTAGCGGGGGGCGGGATACGCAGTATTTT. Translating it yields CASRTSGGRDTQYF.

The chain is built from TRBV12-5 and TRBJ1-4, with a possible D match to TRBD1 (5 bases). This CDR3 contains 18 residues. Trimming took off 0 bases at V and 8 bases at J, with 22 bases between the two ends. Germline V gives CDR1 LGHNT, CDR2 FRNRAP. The DNA for the CDR3 is TGTGCTAGTGGTTTGGTACTTTCGGCCGGGGGGGTCCGAGAAAAACTGTTTTTT. Its translation: CASGLVLSAGGVREKLFF.

The V and J genes are TRBV5-1 and TRBJ1-1, with no clear D. Germline V gene lookup returns CDR1 SGHRS and CDR2 YFSETQ. The CDR3 covers 13 residues. V was shortened by 4 bases and J by 2 bases, with 9 bases between the two germline ends. In DNA form, the CDR3 reads TGCGCCAGCAGCCCGGGATTTAACACTGAAGCTTTCTTT. Translation gives CASSPGFNTEAFF. Drawing the rest from reference TRBV5-1 and TRBJ1-1, the complete variable domain is KAGVTQTPRYLIKTRGQQVTLSCSPISGHRSVSWYQQTPGQGLQFLFEYFSETQRNKGNFPGRFSGRQFSNSRSEMNVSTLELGDSALYLCASSPGFNTEAFFGQGTRLTVV.